The TCR beta chain described here comes from a study of T cell changes during pregnancy in multiple sclerosis. The method was immunoSEQ multiplex PCR; TCRdb's version includes in-frame clones alone and lacks a portion of them. The top ten clones hold approximately 0.71% of a sample with about 79,000 clones, around 93% of them seen once. The V gene end was trimmed by 0 bases and the J gene end by 4 bases; junction bases not matched to a gene: 11. CDR3 size: 17 residues. Germline V gives CDR1 SGHTA, CDR2 FQGTGA. Sequenced here: peripheral blood, sampled in the second trimester of pregnancy. The V call is TRBV7-3, the J call TRBJ1-2, with 7 bases aligning to TRBD1. This TCR was sampled from a female donor in good health, enrolled as a control in a pregnancy study. This CDR3 is CASSLTEEGGASYGYTF. CDR3 nucleotides: TGTGCCAGCAGCTTAACGGAAGAAGGGGGCGCAAGCTATGGCTACACCTTC.